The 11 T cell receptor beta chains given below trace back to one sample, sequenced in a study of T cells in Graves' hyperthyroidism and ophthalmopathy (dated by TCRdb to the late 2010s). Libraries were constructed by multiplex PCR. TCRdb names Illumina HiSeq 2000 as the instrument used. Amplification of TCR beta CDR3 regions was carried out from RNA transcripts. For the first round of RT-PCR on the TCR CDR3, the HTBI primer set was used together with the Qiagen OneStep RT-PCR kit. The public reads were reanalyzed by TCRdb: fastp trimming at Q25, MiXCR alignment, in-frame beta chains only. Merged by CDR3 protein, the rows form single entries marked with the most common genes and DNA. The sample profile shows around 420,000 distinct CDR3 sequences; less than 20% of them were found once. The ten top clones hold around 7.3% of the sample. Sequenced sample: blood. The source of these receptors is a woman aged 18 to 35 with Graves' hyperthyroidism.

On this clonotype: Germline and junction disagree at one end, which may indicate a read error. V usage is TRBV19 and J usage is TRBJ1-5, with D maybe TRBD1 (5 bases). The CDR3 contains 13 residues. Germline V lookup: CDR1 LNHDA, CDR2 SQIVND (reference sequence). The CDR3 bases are TGTGCCGGTAGTAAGGGACGAGATCAGCCCCAGCATTTT. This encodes CAGSKGRDQPQHF.

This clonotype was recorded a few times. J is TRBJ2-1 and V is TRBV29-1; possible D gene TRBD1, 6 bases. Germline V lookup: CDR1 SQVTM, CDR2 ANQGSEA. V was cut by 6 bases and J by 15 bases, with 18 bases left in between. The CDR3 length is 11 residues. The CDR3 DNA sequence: TGCAGCGTGGCCCCGGGGCAGGGGATGTTCTTC. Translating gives CSVAPGQGMFF.

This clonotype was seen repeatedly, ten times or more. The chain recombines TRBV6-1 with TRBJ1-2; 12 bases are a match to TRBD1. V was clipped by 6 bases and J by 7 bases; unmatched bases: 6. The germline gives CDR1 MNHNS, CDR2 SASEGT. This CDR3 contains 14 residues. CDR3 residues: CASRSGQGAFGYTF. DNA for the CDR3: TGTGCCAGCAGGTCGGGACAGGGGGCCTTTGGCTACACCTTC.

The CDR3 bases are TGTGCCAGCAAAACGGGACTTAACTCCTACGAGCAGTACTTC. Its translation: CASKTGLNSYEQYF. The chain recombines TRBV6-2 or TRBV6-3 with TRBJ2-7, with D perhaps TRBD2 (6 bases). V lost 7 bases and J 0 bases, leaving 13 bases between the germline ends. The CDR3 runs to 14 residues. CDR1 is MNHEY, CDR2 SVGEGT, per germline.

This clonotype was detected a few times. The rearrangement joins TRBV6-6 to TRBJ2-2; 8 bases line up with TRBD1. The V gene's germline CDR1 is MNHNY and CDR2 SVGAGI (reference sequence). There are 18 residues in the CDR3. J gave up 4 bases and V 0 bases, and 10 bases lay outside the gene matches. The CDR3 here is CASSYSRTGSITTGELFF. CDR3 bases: TGTGCCAGCAGTTACTCTAGGACAGGGTCAATTACCACCGGGGAGCTGTTTTTT.

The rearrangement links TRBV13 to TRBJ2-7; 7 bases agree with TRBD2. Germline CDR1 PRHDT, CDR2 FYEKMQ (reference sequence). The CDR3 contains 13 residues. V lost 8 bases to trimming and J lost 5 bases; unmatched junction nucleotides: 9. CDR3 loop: CASQAGPLDEQYF. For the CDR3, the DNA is TGTGCCAGCCAAGCGGGGCCACTCGACGAGCAGTACTTC.

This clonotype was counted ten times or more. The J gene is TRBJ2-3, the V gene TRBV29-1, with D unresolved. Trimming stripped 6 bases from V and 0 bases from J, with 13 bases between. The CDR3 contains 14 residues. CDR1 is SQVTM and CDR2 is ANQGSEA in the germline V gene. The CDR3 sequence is CSVAEWGSTDTQYF. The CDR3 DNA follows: TGCAGCGTCGCGGAGTGGGGTAGCACAGATACGCAGTATTTT.

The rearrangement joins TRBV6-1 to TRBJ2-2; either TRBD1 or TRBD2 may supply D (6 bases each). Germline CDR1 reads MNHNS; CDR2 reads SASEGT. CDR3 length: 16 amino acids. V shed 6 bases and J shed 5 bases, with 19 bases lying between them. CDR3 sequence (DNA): TGTGCCAGCAGCGCCGCCGGGGGCGGGTGGACCGGGGAGCTGTTTTTT. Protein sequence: CASSAAGGGWTGELFF.

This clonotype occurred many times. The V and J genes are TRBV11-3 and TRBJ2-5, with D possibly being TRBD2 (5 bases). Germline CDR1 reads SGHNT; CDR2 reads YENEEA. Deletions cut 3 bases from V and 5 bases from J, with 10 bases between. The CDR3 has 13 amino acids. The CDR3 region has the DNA TGTGCCAGCAGCTTGATCTTAGCGGAGACCCAGTACTTC. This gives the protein CASSLILAETQYF.

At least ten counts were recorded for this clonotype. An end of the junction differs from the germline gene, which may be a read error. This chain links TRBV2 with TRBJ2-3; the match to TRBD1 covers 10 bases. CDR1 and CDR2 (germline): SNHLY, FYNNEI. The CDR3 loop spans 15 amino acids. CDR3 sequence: CASSWTGGQADAQYF. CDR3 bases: TGTGCCAGCAGTTGGACAGGGGGGCAAGCAGATGCGCAGTATTTT.

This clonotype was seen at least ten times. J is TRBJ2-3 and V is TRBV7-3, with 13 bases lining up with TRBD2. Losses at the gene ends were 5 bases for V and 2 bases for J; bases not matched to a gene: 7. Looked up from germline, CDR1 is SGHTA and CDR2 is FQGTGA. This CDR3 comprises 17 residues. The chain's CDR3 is CASSQGLAGLLTDTQYF. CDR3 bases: TGTGCCAGCAGCCAGGGACTAGCGGGGCTCCTCACAGATACGCAGTATTTT.